Sequencing of this T cell receptor (beta chain) was carried out in a study of early T cells in non-severe SARS-CoV-2 infection. Across the study: The study sequenced bulk RNA from unsorted whole blood, with chains unpaired. Study-wide results and caveats: Matching with VDJdb favored anti-spike CD8 responses (missing private and CD4 specificities).

This clonotype was counted only a few times. Its antigen is still unknown. The V gene's germline CDR1 is DFQATT and CDR2 SNEGSKA (reference sequence). Trimming shortened V by 3 bases and J by 10 bases, and 16 bases separated the two germline ends. The CDR3 has 13 amino acids. Individual cDNA molecules received unique molecular identifiers. Each CDR3 protein is one row after TCRdb ran MiXCR on the 5' RACE reads. The table has roughly 34,000 distinct CDR3 sequences, around 7% seen once. The receptor comes from an adult who was a healthcare worker with PCR-confirmed SARS-CoV-2 infection or an uninfected control (not recorded which). This sequence joins TRBV20-1 and TRBJ2-1; TRBD1 is a possible D gene (7 bases). The starting material was whole blood, obtained at baseline. The CDR3 DNA is TGCAGTGCTAGCTCCGACAGGGAGGCCGAGCAGTTCTTC. Translated: CSASSDREAEQFF.